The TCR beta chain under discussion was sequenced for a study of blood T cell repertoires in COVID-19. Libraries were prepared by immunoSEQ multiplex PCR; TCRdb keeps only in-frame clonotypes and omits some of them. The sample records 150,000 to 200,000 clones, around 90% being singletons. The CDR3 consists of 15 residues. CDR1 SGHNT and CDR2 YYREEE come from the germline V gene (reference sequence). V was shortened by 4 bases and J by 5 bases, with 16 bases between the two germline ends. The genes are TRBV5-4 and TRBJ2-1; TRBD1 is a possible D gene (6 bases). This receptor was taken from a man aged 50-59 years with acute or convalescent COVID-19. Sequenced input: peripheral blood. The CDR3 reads CASSRGQRRDNEQFF. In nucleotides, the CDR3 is TGTGCCAGCAGCCGTGGACAGAGACGGGACAATGAGCAGTTCTTC. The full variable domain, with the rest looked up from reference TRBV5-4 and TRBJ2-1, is ETGVTQSPTHLIKTRGQQVTLRCSSQSGHNTVSWYQQALGQGPQFIFQYYREEENGRGNFPPRFSGLQFPNYSSELNVNALELDDSALYLCASSRGQRRDNEQFFGPGTRLTVL.